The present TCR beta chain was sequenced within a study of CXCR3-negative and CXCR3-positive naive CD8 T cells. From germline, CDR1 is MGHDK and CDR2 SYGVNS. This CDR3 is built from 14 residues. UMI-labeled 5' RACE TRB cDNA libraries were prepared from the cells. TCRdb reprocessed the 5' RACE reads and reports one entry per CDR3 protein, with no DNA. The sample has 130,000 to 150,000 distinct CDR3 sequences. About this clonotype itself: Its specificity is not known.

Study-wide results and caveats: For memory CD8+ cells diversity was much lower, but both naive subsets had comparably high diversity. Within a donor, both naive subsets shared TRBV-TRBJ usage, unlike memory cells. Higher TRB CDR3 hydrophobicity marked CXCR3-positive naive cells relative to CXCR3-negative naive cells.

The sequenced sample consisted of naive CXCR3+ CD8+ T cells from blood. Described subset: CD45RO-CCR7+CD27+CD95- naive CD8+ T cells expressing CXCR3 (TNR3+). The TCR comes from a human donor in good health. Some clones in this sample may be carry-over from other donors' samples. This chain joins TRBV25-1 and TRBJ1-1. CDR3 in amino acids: CASSESLFSAEAFF.